Presented here are 10 T cell receptor beta chains from one specimen sequenced in a study of cytomegalovirus exposure and HLA in healthy donors. Primers for the PCR totalled 60 Vbeta and 13 Jbeta. TCRdb's table, derived via immunoSEQ multiplex PCR, lists solely in-frame clones and lacks some. The sample carries some 52,000 clones, 60% to 75% recorded once. The sequencing input was PBMCs. The receptor source for this set is a woman between 45 and 60 years old in good health and CMV-seronegative.

The rearrangement joins TRBV30 to TRBJ1-3; 7 bases are shared with TRBD1. Germline trimming cut 7 bases from V and 0 bases from J; bases unmatched to any gene: 6. The CDR3 extends over 14 amino acids. The germline CDR1 and CDR2 sequences are GTSNPN and SVGIG (reference sequence). For the CDR3, the DNA is TGTGCCTCCGCAGGGGGTGGCTCTGGAAACACCATATATTTT. It codes for CASAGGGSGNTIYF.

This chain uses TRBV28 with TRBJ2-1, with 7 nucleotides matching TRBD1. There are 15 residues in the CDR3. Germline V gene data show CDR1 as MDHEN and CDR2 as SYDVKM. V trimming: 7 bases; J trimming: 7 bases; junction bases outside the gene matches: 13. The CDR3 loop is CASTHPTGARNEQFF. CDR3 nucleotides: TGTGCCAGCACCCACCCTACAGGGGCGAGGAATGAGCAGTTCTTC.

The V and J genes are TRBV5-4 and TRBJ2-5; D possibly corresponds to TRBD2 (5 bases). Germline V gives CDR1 SGHNT, CDR2 YYREEE (reference sequence). This CDR3 is built from 15 residues. V was trimmed by 0 bases and J by 5 bases, leaving 14 bases between them. The CDR3 region has the DNA TGTGCCAGCAGCTTGGGCAGTGGGAGCGTTGAGACCCAGTACTTC. It yields the protein CASSLGSGSVETQYF.

The rearrangement joins TRBV28 to TRBJ1-1; TRBD1 aligns across 8 bases. Germline V gives CDR1 MDHEN, CDR2 SYDVKM. J was trimmed by 8 bases and V by 5 bases; bases with no gene match: 4. This CDR3 comprises 12 residues. CDR3 nucleotide sequence: TGTGCCAGCAGTGAACGGGACAGGGAAGCTTTCTTT. It codes for CASSERDREAFF.

This chain joins TRBV6-1 and TRBJ1-3; 10 bases are shared with TRBD1. Germline CDR1 reads MNHNS; CDR2 reads SASEGT. This CDR3 is 15 amino acids long. The J segment lost 8 bases and the V segment lost 6 bases, leaving 10 bases of the junction unmatched. The CDR3 region has the DNA TGTGCCAGCAGCCCCACCGGGGACAGGGGCTACACCATATATTTT. This sequence encodes CASSPTGDRGYTIYF.

The rearrangement joins TRBV11-2 to TRBJ2-7; 9 bases line up with TRBD1. V lost 0 bases, J lost 3 bases, and 9 bases stayed unmatched. This CDR3 has 17 residues. Germline CDR1 and CDR2: SGHAT and FQNNGV. The CDR3: CASSLDRGTGKNYEQYF. Here the CDR3 DNA reads TGTGCCAGCAGCTTAGATCGGGGGACAGGGAAAAACTACGAGCAGTACTTC.

CDR3 DNA sequence: TGTGCCAGCAGCCTTTGGGCAGGGGGCACAGATACGCAGTATTTT. This translates into CASSLWAGGTDTQYF. V gene TRBV7-2 combines with J gene TRBJ2-3; D possibly corresponds to TRBD1 (6 bases). Trimming stripped 5 bases from V and 1 base from J, with 13 bases between. Germline CDR1 reads SGHTA; CDR2 reads FQGNSA. CDR3 length: 15 residues.

V usage is TRBV30 and J usage is TRBJ2-1, with TRBD1 matching 7 bases. V dropped 4 bases and J dropped 3; count of bases not matched to a gene: 12. The CDR3 extends over 16 amino acids. CDR1 and CDR2 from the germline V gene are GTSNPN and SVGIG (reference sequence). DNA of the CDR3: TGTGCCTGGAACCACAGGGGCTCTAGTGGCTACAATGAGCAGTTCTTC. This sequence encodes CAWNHRGSSGYNEQFF.

The rearrangement links TRBV19 to TRBJ1-3; 7 nucleotides match TRBD1. This CDR3 spans 15 amino acids. Germline V gives CDR1 LNHDA, CDR2 SQIVND (reference sequence). Germline trimming cut 6 bases from V and 1 base from J; bases unmatched to any gene: 6. CDR3 DNA: TGTGCCAGTAGCCAACAGGGGATGTCTGGAAACACCATATATTTT. It specifies CASSQQGMSGNTIYF.

This clone was detected only a few times. In DNA, the CDR3 is TGCAGCGTTGAATACGGGTCTGGAAACACCATATATTTT. Amino acids: CSVEYGSGNTIYF. V is TRBV29-1 and J is TRBJ1-3; D is ambiguous. Trimming removed 2 bases at V and 1 base at J, with 6 bases between. Germline values: CDR1 SQVTM, CDR2 ANQGSEA. There are 13 residues in the CDR3.